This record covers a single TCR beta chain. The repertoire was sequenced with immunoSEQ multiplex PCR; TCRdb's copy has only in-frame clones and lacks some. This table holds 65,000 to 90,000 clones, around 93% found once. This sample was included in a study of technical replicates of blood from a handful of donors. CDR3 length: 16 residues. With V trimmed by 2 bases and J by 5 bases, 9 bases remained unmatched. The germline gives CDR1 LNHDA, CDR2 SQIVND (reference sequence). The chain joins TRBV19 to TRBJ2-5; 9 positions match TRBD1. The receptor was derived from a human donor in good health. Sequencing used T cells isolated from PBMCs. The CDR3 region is CASSINPGTGRETQYF. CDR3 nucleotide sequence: TGTGCCAGTAGTATAAATCCCGGGACAGGGCGTGAGACCCAGTACTTC.